A selection of T cell receptor beta chains follows, all from one sample in a study of T cells after yellow fever vaccination. TCRdb independently ran MiXCR on the 5' RACE reads; one entry per CDR3 protein. The table includes roughly 260,000 distinct CDR3 sequences, roughly 13% detected once. The sequenced sample was CD4+ T cells sorted from PBMCs, obtained 45 days after the yellow fever booster vaccination. These receptors originate from a young man who received the YFV17D yellow fever vaccine. Both conserved end residues are part of each CDR3. The D gene is left open where the match is weak. Expanded clones are given a class, and other clones once, few, many or no size at all.

clone_size j_call d_call v_call cdr3_aa cdr3_nt
- TRBJ2-7 - TRBV20-1 CSARWGRGQVYF TGCAGTGCTAGGTGGGGGAGGGGGCAGGTGTACTTC
- TRBJ2-5 TRBD1 TRBV3-1 CASSQVGDSQETQYF TGTGCCAGCAGCCAAGTAGGGGACAGCCAAGAGACCCAGTACTTC
- TRBJ1-5 - TRBV7-2 CASSLRWYQPQHF TGTGCCAGCAGCTTACGGTGGTATCAGCCCCAGCATTTT
few TRBJ2-2 - TRBV24-1 CATSDVYTGELFF TGTGCCACCAGTGATGTTTACACCGGGGAGCTGTTTTTT
few TRBJ2-3 TRBD2 TRBV12-3/TRBV12-4 CASSPAGLAVTDTQYF TGTGCCAGCAGTCCCGCGGGACTAGCGGTCACAGATACGCAGTATTTT
- TRBJ1-3 - TRBV15 CATSRGPGFGNTIYF TGTGCCACCAGCAGAGGGCCAGGGTTTGGAAACACCATATATTTT
- TRBJ1-5 TRBD1 TRBV19 CASDRGRPGDQPQHF TGTGCCAGTGACAGGGGACGCCCAGGGGATCAGCCCCAGCATTTT
few TRBJ2-7 - TRBV5-5 CASSLGIAGSDYEQYF TGTGCCAGCAGCTTGGGGATAGCAGGCTCGGACTACGAGCAGTACTTC
- TRBJ2-1 TRBD2 TRBV19 CASSIGTSGAYNEQFF TGTGCCAGTAGTATCGGGACTAGCGGGGCCTACAATGAGCAGTTCTTC
many TRBJ2-2 - TRBV6-2/TRBV6-3 CASSREFNTGELFF TGTGCCAGCAGCCGTGAATTTAACACCGGGGAGCTGTTTTTT
few TRBJ2-7 TRBD2 TRBV10-3 CASGRTYEQYF TGTGCCAGCGGGAGGACCTACGAGCAGTACTTC
- TRBJ2-3 - TRBV11-2 CASSSVEVSDTQYF TGTGCCAGCAGCTCCGTAGAGGTGTCGGATACGCAGTATTTT
few TRBJ1-4 - TRBV5-1 CASSFGPGENEKLFF -
few TRBJ2-1 - TRBV2 CARTSTGPPLNEQFF TGTGCCAGGACATCCACAGGGCCCCCCCTCAATGAGCAGTTCTTC
many TRBJ2-3 TRBD2 TRBV7-6 CASSLEGPSGPSTDTQYF TGTGCCAGCAGCTTAGAAGGGCCTAGCGGGCCTTCCACAGATACGCAGTATTTT
- TRBJ2-1 - TRBV14 CASSQDGVGLAREQFF TGTGCCAGCAGCCAAGATGGGGTGGGACTTGCTCGGGAGCAGTTCTTC
- TRBJ2-7 - TRBV5-1 CASSLGPPYEQYF TGCGCCAGCAGCTTGGGGCCCCCCTACGAGCAGTACTTC
few TRBJ2-3 - TRBV20-1 CSARDASSGTDTQYF TGCAGTGCTAGAGACGCCTCTAGCGGCACAGATACGCAGTATTTT
- TRBJ2-5 - TRBV30 CAWTRDSSRQETQYF TGTGCCTGGACGAGGGACTCTTCCCGCCAAGAGACCCAGTACTTC
many TRBJ2-6 TRBD1 TRBV29-1 CSVAGIPTGSGANVLTF TGCAGCGTTGCGGGGATCCCGACAGGGTCTGGGGCCAACGTCCTGACTTTC
few TRBJ1-1 - TRBV18 CASSPQTDLNTEAFF TGTGCCAGCTCACCACAGACAGACCTGAACACTGAAGCTTTCTTT
few TRBJ2-3 TRBD1 TRBV20-1 CSARDPQRGQWGYF TGCAGTGCTAGAGATCCTCAGAGGGGGCAGTGGGGGTATTTT
- TRBJ2-1 - TRBV5-1 CATSDQGLEQFF TGCGCCACCTCCGACCAGGGCCTTGAGCAGTTCTTC
- TRBJ2-1 - TRBV7-8 CASSPIAGQVITHF TGTGCCAGCAGCCCAATAGCGGGACAGGTCATAACCCATTTC
- TRBJ2-7 TRBD1 TRBV15 CATSRVGPGQGSYEQYF TGTGCCACCAGCAGAGTAGGGCCGGGACAGGGTTCCTACGAGCAGTACTTC
- TRBJ2-1 - TRBV19 CASRGFPYNEQFF TGTGCCAGTCGGGGGTTCCCCTACAATGAGCAGTTCTTC
- TRBJ2-6 - TRBV20-1 CSASSESGANVLTF TGCAGTGCTAGCTCAGAGTCCGGGGCCAACGTCCTGACTTTC
- TRBJ2-7 TRBD1 TRBV18 CASSPPQGEFYGQYF TGTGCCAGCTCCCCCCCGCAGGGGGAATTCTACGGGCAGTACTTC
few TRBJ2-1 - TRBV2 CASGQYNEQFF TGTGCCAGCGGGCAGTACAATGAGCAGTTCTTC
few TRBJ2-5 - TRBV5-1 CASSLGAGEETQYF TGCGCCAGCAGCTTGGGGGCTGGAGAAGAGACCCAGTACTTC
once TRBJ2-2 - TRBV5-4 CASRGDSHTGELFF TGTGCCAGCAGAGGGGATTCACACACCGGGGAGCTGTTTTTT
few TRBJ1-1 - TRBV6-2/TRBV6-3 CASSYSSRVNTEAFF TGTGCCAGCAGTTATTCAAGTCGTGTGAACACTGAAGCTTTCTTT
- TRBJ1-2 TRBD1 TRBV28 CASSLKPGQGALMGGYTF TGTGCCAGCAGTTTGAAACCGGGACAGGGGGCTCTGATGGGTGGCTACACCTTC
few TRBJ2-7 TRBD2 TRBV28 CASSFSGLANMYEQYF TGTGCCAGCAGTTTTTCCGGACTAGCGAATATGTACGAGCAGTACTTC
few TRBJ2-3 TRBD2 TRBV7-2 CASSLQAGGIGDTQYF TGTGCCAGCAGCCTTCAAGCGGGAGGGATCGGAGATACGCAGTATTTT
once TRBJ2-1 - TRBV2 CAGSDGRFSGSYNEQFF TGTGCCGGCAGTGATGGGAGGTTTAGCGGTTCCTACAATGAGCAGTTCTTC
few TRBJ1-2 - TRBV5-1 CASSPSLGRGYGYTF TGCGCCAGCAGCCCTTCATTGGGAAGGGGGTATGGCTACACCTTC
few TRBJ2-1 - TRBV7-9 CASSLAGVVHEQFF TGTGCCAGCAGCTTAGCGGGAGTTGTCCATGAGCAGTTCTTC